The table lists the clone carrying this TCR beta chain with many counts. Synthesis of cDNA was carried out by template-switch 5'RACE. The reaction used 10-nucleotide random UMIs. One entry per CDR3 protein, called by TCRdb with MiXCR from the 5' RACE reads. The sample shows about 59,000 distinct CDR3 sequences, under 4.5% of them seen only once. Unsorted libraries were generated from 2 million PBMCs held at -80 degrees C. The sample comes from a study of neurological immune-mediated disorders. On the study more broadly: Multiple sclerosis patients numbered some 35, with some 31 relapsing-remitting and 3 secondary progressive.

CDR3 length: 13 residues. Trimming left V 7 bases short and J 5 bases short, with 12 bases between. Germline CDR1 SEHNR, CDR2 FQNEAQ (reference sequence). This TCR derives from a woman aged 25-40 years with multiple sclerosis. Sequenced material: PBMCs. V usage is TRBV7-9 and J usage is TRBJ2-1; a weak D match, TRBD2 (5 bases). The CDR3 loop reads CASTSGQNNEQFF. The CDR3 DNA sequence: TGTGCCAGCACAAGCGGCCAGAACAATGAGCAGTTCTTC.